The 22 T cell receptor beta chains below all came from one sample that was sequenced in a study of cytomegalovirus exposure and HLA in healthy donors. The primer mix had 60 Vbeta and 13 Jbeta primers. Method: immunoSEQ multiplex PCR; TCRdb's copy keeps in-frame clones and lacks some. The sample has tens of thousands of clones; roughly four fifths are singletons. The specimen was PBMCs. These receptors originate from a woman aged 30 to 39 in good health and CMV-seronegative.

The chain joins TRBV19 to TRBJ2-5, with D tentatively TRBD2 (6 bases). The V gene lost 1 base and the J gene lost 5 bases, with 11 bases spanning the gap. The germline V gene has CDR1 LNHDA and CDR2 SQIVND (reference sequence). The CDR3 is made up of 14 amino acids. CDR3 DNA sequence: TGTGCCAGTAGTATAGGTGGGGGACTGGAGACCCAGTACTTC. Translation: CASSIGGGLETQYF.

J is TRBJ2-7 and V is TRBV25-1, with 7 bases that match TRBD1. The CDR3 is made up of 14 amino acids. Germline loops: CDR1 MGHDK, CDR2 SYGVNS. After removal of 3 bases from V and 3 bases from J, the junction contained 5 bases not matched to a gene. CDR3 loop: CASSESGQYYEQYF. As DNA, the CDR3 is TGTGCCAGCAGTGAGTCGGGACAGTACTACGAGCAGTACTTC.

The chain couples TRBV10-2 to TRBJ2-7, with 10 bases matching TRBD2. The junction had 6 bases not matched to a gene; V was cut back by 5 bases and J by 5 bases. The length of the CDR3 is 14 residues. Germline V lookup: CDR1 WSHSY, CDR2 SAAADI. CDR3 sequence reads: CASSQLAGGHEQYF. DNA for the CDR3: TGCGCCAGCAGTCAATTAGCGGGAGGACACGAGCAGTACTTC.

The rearrangement links TRBV2 to TRBJ2-5; 9 positions agree with TRBD1. Germline V gene sequence: CDR1 SNHLY, CDR2 FYNNEI. V gave up 6 bases and J gave up 4 bases; unmatched junction bases: 9. This CDR3 has 15 residues. The CDR3 is CASSSGTGSRETQYF. The CDR3 nucleotides read TGTGCCAGCAGCTCCGGGACAGGGTCTCGAGAGACCCAGTACTTC.

The V gene is TRBV11-2, the J gene TRBJ2-2, with 9 bases identical to TRBD1. This CDR3 spans 17 amino acids. V shed 4 bases and J 3 bases; nucleotides not matched to a gene: 9. The germline CDR1 and CDR2 sequences are SGHAT and FQNNGV. DNA of the CDR3: TGTGCCAGCAGCTCCCTAACTCGGACAGGGGACACCGGGGAGCTGTTTTTT. Translating it yields CASSSLTRTGDTGELFF.

The gene calls are TRBV5-4 and TRBJ2-7; D might be TRBD1 (7 bases). V lost 4 bases, J lost 2 bases, and 19 bases lay in between. CDR1 SGHNT and CDR2 YYREEE come from the germline V gene (reference sequence). CDR3 size: 16 residues. The CDR3 reads CASSLGGRTGTYEQYF. The CDR3 nucleotides read TGTGCCAGCAGCCTGGGGGGTCGGACAGGAACCTACGAGCAGTACTTC.

The chain joins TRBV6-4 to TRBJ2-3; TRBD2 aligns across 7 bases. Trimming at V came to 3 bases and at J to 7 bases, leaving 10 bases not matched to a gene. This CDR3 has 15 residues. The germline gives CDR1 MRHNA, CDR2 SNTAGT. CDR3 amino acids: CASSEPGRGVYTQYF. The CDR3 nucleotides are TGTGCCAGCAGTGAACCGGGACGGGGGGTGTATACGCAGTATTTT.

This sequence joins TRBV4-1 and TRBJ2-1; maybe TRBD1 (5 bases). V lost 0 bases and J lost 3, with 9 bases in between. Germline CDR1 and CDR2: MGHRA and YSYEKL. This CDR3 region has 15 residues. The CDR3 here is CASSQEGVGYNEQFF. The CDR3 bases are TGCGCCAGCAGCCAAGAAGGGGTAGGCTACAATGAGCAGTTCTTC.

The chain is built from TRBV11-2 and TRBJ2-3; 7 bases are a match to TRBD1. Germline CDR1 SGHAT, CDR2 FQNNGV. The CDR3 is 13 amino acids. V shed 6 bases and J 2 bases; nucleotides not matched to a gene: 2. CDR3: CASRGTATDTQYF. CDR3 DNA: TGTGCCAGCAGGGGGACAGCCACAGATACGCAGTATTTT.

The chain is built from TRBV6-1 and TRBJ2-7; 9 bases agree with TRBD2. From germline, CDR1 is MNHNS and CDR2 SASEGT. The CDR3 sequence is 15 residues long. The V and J ends lost 2 bases and 5 bases, in that order; junction bases with no gene match: 7. For the CDR3, the DNA is TGTGCCAGCAGTGAATGGCGGGAGGGCCATAACGAGCAGTACTTC. It yields the protein CASSEWREGHNEQYF.

The rearrangement joins TRBV5-4 to TRBJ2-3; 7 bases are a match to TRBD1. Germline V CDR1 and CDR2: SGHNT, YYREEE (reference sequence). CDR3 length: 14 residues. J gave up 4 bases and V 4 bases, and 6 bases lay outside the gene matches. The CDR3 DNA reads as TGTGCCAGCAGCCCTCCACAGGGGCCAGATACGCAGTATTTT. Translation: CASSPPQGPDTQYF.

The V call is TRBV5-1, the J call TRBJ1-1; weak D call: TRBD1 (5 bases). V dropped 4 bases and J dropped 5 bases, with 12 bases sitting between them. Germline CDR1 reads SGHRS; CDR2 reads YFSETQ. The CDR3 has 13 residues. The DNA for the CDR3 is TGCGCCAGCAGCGCGGGACGAGAAACTGAAGCTTTCTTT. Its protein product is CASSAGRETEAFF.

This chain connects TRBV29-1 to TRBJ1-2; 9 bases are shared with TRBD1. Trimming cost V 6 bases and J 6 bases; bases outside gene matches: 11. This CDR3 spans 14 amino acids. Looked up from germline, CDR1 is SQVTM and CDR2 is ANQGSEA. Here the CDR3 reads CSVPKTGGLDGYTF. Here the CDR3 DNA reads TGCAGCGTACCTAAGACAGGGGGGCTTGATGGCTACACCTTC.

The chain couples TRBV30 to TRBJ2-7; no clear D. Germline values: CDR1 GTSNPN, CDR2 SVGIG (reference sequence). CDR3 length: 12 amino acids. Trimming removed 1 base from V and 6 bases from J, with 10 bases in between. CDR3 amino acids: CAWSGVGTEQYF. The CDR3 coding sequence is TGTGCCTGGAGTGGAGTGGGCACCGAGCAGTACTTC.

This clone showed up just a few times. The chain employs TRBV27 and TRBJ1-6; D uncertain. CDR3 length equals 12 residues. Germline V gives CDR1 MNHEY, CDR2 SMNVEV (reference sequence). Trimming pared 2 bases from V and 7 bases from J, leaving 3 bases between. CDR3 region: CASSLPNSPLHF. The CDR3 DNA is TGTGCCAGCAGTTTACCAAATTCACCCCTCCACTTT.

The chain links TRBV28 to TRBJ2-7; TRBD2 aligns across 7 bases. The V gene end was trimmed by 7 bases and the J gene end by 4 bases; junction bases not matched to a gene: 13. There are 15 residues in the CDR3. Germline-derived CDR1 and CDR2 are MDHEN and SYDVKM. CDR3 protein: CASKDGGGVGYEQYF. The CDR3 coding sequence is TGTGCCAGCAAGGACGGGGGAGGGGTGGGTTACGAGCAGTACTTC.

The rearrangement links TRBV19 to TRBJ2-2; no reliable D call. The CDR3 runs to 15 residues. The V end lost 6 bases, the J end lost 1 base, and 12 bases lay between the germline ends. Germline V lookup: CDR1 LNHDA, CDR2 SQIVND (reference sequence). The CDR3 here is CASSLPVLNTGELFF. CDR3 nucleotide sequence: TGTGCCAGTAGCCTTCCCGTTCTGAACACCGGGGAGCTGTTTTTT.

This clone has more than one count but fewer than ten. This rearrangement joins TRBV2 to TRBJ2-1, with no clear D. V lost 4 bases and J lost 6, with 13 bases in between. The CDR3 length is 14 residues. Germline values: CDR1 SNHLY, CDR2 FYNNEI. CDR3 DNA: TGTGCCAGCAGTGTTGCCCTTAGTCCCAATGAGCAGTTCTTC. It is translated as CASSVALSPNEQFF.

This chain joins TRBV5-1 and TRBJ2-3; D is ambiguous. Germline-derived CDR1 and CDR2 are SGHRS and YFSETQ. The CDR3 is 15 residues long. Trimming cost V 2 bases and J 2 bases, with 12 bases left between them. The CDR3: CASSLTSPSTDTQYF. The CDR3 DNA reads as TGCGCCAGCAGCTTAACATCACCCTCCACAGATACGCAGTATTTT.

The chain employs TRBV4-3 and TRBJ2-3; D may be TRBD1 (5 bases). CDR1 is LGHNA, CDR2 YSLEER, per germline. The CDR3 loop spans 17 amino acids. The V gene lost 1 base and the J gene lost 0 bases, with 14 bases spanning the gap. CDR3 sequence: CASSQVPNRLSTDTQYF. The CDR3, as DNA: TGCGCCAGCAGCCAAGTTCCCAACAGGTTAAGCACAGATACGCAGTATTTT.

This clone was observed once. J is TRBJ1-2 and V is TRBV6-5; D is unclear. Germline-derived CDR1 and CDR2 are MNHEY and SVGAGI. This CDR3 region has 14 residues. V was pared by 0 bases and J by 7 bases, with 12 bases between. CDR3 in amino acids: CASSYSLGGGGYTF. In nucleotides, the CDR3 is TGTGCCAGCAGTTACTCGTTAGGAGGTGGTGGCTACACCTTC.

In this sample, this clone turned up once. This chain uses TRBV19 with TRBJ2-5, with TRBD2 matching over 14 bases. The trim removed 4 bases at V and 4 bases at J, leaving 2 bases unmatched. CDR3 length equals 15 residues. The germline gives CDR1 LNHDA, CDR2 SQIVND (reference sequence). This chain's CDR3 is CASSTGTSGRETQYF. The CDR3 DNA reads TGTGCCAGTAGTACCGGGACTAGCGGGAGAGAGACCCAGTACTTC.